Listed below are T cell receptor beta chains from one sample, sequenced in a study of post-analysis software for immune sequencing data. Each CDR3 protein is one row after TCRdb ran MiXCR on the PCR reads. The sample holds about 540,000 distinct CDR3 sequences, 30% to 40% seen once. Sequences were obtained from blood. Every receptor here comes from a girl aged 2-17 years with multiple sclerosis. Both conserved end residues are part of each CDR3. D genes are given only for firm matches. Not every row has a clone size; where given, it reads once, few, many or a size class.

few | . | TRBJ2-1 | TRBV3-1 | CASSQDHNNEQFF | TGTGCCAGCAGCCAAGATCACAACAATGAGCAGTTCTTC
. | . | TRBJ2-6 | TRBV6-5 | CASSNSDSAGANVLTF | TGTGCCAGCAGTAACTCCGACAGTGCTGGGGCCAACGTCCTGACTTTC
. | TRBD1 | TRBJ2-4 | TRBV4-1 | CASSQDGTGGIQYF | TGCGCCAGCAGCCAAGATGGGACAGGGGGCATTCAGTACTTC
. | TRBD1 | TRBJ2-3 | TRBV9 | CASSVGADRVSDTQYF | TGTGCCAGCAGCGTAGGGGCTGACAGGGTTTCAGATACGCAGTATTTT
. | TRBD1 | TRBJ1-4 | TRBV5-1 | CASSLYRGDEKLFF | TGCGCCAGCAGCTTGTACAGGGGGGATGAAAAACTGTTTTTT
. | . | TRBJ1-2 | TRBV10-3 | CAISVDGADGYTF | TGTGCCATCAGTGTGGATGGTGCAGATGGCTACACCTTC
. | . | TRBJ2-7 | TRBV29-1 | CSVEEKLSREQYF | TGCAGCGTTGAAGAAAAACTCTCGAGAGAGCAGTACTTC
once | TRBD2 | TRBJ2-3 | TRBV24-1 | CATSEWRGNTDTQYF | TGTGCCACCAGTGAGTGGCGGGGGAACACAGATACGCAGTATTTT
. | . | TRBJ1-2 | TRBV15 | CATSREGAGWGLYGYTF | TGTGCCACCAGCAGAGAAGGGGCAGGATGGGGATTATATGGCTACACCTTC
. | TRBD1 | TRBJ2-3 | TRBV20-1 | CSAPGTGVRDTQYF | TGCAGTGCCCCCGGGACAGGAGTCAGAGATACGCAGTATTTT
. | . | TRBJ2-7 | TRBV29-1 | CSAEGGYEQYF | TGCAGCGCCGAGGGCGGCTACGAGCAGTACTTC
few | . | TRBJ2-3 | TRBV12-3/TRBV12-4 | CASRPDESTDTQYF | TGTGCCAGCAGGCCGGACGAGAGCACAGATACGCAGTATTTT
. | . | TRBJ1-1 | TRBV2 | CASADDTAEAFF | TGTGCCAGCGCCGATGATACGGCTGAAGCTTTCTTT
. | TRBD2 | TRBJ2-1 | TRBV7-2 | CASSPWGRGASYNEQFF | TGTGCCAGCAGCCCATGGGGGAGGGGCGCCTCCTACAATGAGCAGTTCTTC
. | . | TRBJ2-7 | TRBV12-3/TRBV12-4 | CASSFGWETEQYF | TGTGCCAGCAGTTTTGGTTGGGAAACCGAGCAGTACTTC
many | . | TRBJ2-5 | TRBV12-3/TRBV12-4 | CASSFREETQYF | TGTGCCAGCAGTTTTCGGGAAGAGACCCAGTACTTC
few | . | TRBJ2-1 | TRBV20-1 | CSARRKPNEQFF | TGCAGTGCTAGGAGAAAGCCCAATGAGCAGTTCTTC
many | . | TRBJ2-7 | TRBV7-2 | CASSSQGSYEQYF | TGTGCCAGCTCCTCTCAGGGTTCCTACGAGCAGTACTTC
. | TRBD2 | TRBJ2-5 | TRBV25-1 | CASSDTLTRAGGETQYF | TGTGCCAGCAGTGACACCCTGACCCGAGCGGGGGGGGAGACCCAGTACTTC
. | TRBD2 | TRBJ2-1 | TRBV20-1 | CSASSGGAAEQFF | TGCAGTGCTAGTAGCGGGGGGGCCGCTGAGCAGTTCTTC
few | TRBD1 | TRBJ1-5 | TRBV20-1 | CSAFRDRGTIANQPQHF | TGCAGTGCTTTCCGGGACAGGGGGACGATAGCCAATCAGCCCCAGCATTTT
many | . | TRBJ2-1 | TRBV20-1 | CSARARSSYNEQFF | TGCAGTGCTAGGGCGAGAAGCTCCTACAATGAGCAGTTCTTC
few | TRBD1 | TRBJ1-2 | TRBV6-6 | CASSYDRGADGYTF | TGTGCCAGCAGTTACGACAGGGGGGCGGATGGCTACACCTTC
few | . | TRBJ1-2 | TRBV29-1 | CSVEGNGNYGYTF | TGCAGCGTTGAAGGGAATGGTAACTATGGCTACACCTTC
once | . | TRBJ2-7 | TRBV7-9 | CASSTIADQGVSYEQYF | TGTGCCAGCAGCACCATAGCAGACCAGGGAGTGAGCTACGAGCAGTACTTC
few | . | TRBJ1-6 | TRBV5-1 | CASSLPGPQNSPLHF | TGCGCCAGCAGCTTGCCAGGGCCCCAAAATTCACCCCTCCACTTT
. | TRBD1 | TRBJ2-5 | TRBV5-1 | CASRTGTGAETQYF | TGCGCCAGCCGCACCGGGACAGGGGCAGAGACCCAGTACTTC
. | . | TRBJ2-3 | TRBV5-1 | CASSLEMRDRGYF | TGCGCCAGCAGCCTCGAGATGCGGGACCGGGGGTATTTT
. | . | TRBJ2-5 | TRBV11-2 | CASIGEETQYF | TGTGCCAGCATCGGTGAAGAGACCCAGTACTTC
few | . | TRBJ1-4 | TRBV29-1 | CSVVGANEKLFF | TGCAGCGTTGTGGGTGCTAATGAAAAACTGTTTTTT
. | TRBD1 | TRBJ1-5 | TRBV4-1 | CASSTGTGSQPQHF | TGTGCCAGCAGCACCGGGACAGGGAGCCAGCCCCAGCATTTT
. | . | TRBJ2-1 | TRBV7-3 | CASSLMLGGLNEQFF | TGTGCCAGCAGCTTAATGTTGGGGGGGCTCAATGAGCAGTTCTTC
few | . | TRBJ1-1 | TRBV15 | CATSREARNTEAFF | TGTGCCACCAGCAGAGAGGCCCGGAACACTGAAGCTTTCTTT
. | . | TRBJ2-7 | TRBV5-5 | CASSSFLGYGREQYF | TGTGCCAGCAGCTCATTCTTAGGGTACGGGCGCGAGCAGTACTTC
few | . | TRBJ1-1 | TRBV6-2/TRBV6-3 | CASSMQTYTEAFF | TGTGCCAGCAGCATGCAGACTTACACTGAAGCTTTCTTT
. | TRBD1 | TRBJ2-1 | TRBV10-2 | CASMRGPGWDEQCF | TGCGCCAGCATGAGGGGGCCGGGGTGGGATGAGCAGTGCTTC
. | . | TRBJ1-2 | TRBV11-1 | CASSLEDGIYGYTF | TGTGCCAGCAGTTTAGAGGACGGAATCTATGGCTACACCTTC
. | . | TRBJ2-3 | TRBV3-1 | CASSQVGDTQYF | TGTGCCAGCAGCCAGGTAGGAGATACGCAGTATTTT
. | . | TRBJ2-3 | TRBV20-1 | CSARVGASPTDTQYF | TGCAGTGCTAGAGTAGGGGCCAGCCCCACAGATACGCAGTATTTT
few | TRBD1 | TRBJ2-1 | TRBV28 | CASRGQDSTHNEQFF | TGTGCCAGCAGGGGACAGGACAGTACCCACAATGAGCAGTTCTTC
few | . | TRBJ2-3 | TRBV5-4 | CASSLGGDSTDTQYF | TGTGCCAGCAGCTTGGGGGGCGATAGCACAGATACGCAGTATTTT